This T cell receptor beta chain stems from a study of CD8 T cells in ankylosing spondylitis. TCRdb reprocessed the 5' RACE reads via MiXCR and lists one record per CDR3 protein. This table holds about 150,000 distinct CDR3 sequences, around 32% found once. Germline V gene data show CDR1 as MNHEY and CDR2 as SVGEGT. The V gene end was trimmed by 6 bases and the J gene end by 2 bases; junction bases not matched to a gene: 9. The CDR3 loop spans 17 amino acids. The rearrangement joins TRBV6-2 or TRBV6-3 to TRBJ1-5, with 11 bases matching TRBD1. This TCR came from a male donor with ankylosing spondylitis. The sample was synovial fluid, either unsorted or a sorted T cell fraction (not recorded which). The CDR3, as DNA: TGTGCCAGCAGCACCGGACAGGGGGCATTAGGCAATCAGCCCCAGCATTTT. It yields the protein CASSTGQGALGNQPQHF.